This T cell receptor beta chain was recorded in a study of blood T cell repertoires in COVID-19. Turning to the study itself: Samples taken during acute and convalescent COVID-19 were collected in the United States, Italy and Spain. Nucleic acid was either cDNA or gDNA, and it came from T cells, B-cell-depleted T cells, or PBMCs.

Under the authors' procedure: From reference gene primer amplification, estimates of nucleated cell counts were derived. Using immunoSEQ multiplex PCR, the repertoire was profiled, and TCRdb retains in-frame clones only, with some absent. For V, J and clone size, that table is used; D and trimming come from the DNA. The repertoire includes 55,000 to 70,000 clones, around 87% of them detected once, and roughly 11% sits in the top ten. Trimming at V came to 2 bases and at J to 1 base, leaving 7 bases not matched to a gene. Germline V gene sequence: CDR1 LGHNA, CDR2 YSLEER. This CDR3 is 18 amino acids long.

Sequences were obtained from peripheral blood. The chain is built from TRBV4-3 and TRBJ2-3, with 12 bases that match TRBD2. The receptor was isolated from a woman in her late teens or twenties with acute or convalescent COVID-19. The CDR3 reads CASSQFLAGGPRTDTQYF. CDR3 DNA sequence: TGCGCCAGCAGCCAATTTCTAGCGGGAGGGCCGCGCACAGATACGCAGTATTTT.